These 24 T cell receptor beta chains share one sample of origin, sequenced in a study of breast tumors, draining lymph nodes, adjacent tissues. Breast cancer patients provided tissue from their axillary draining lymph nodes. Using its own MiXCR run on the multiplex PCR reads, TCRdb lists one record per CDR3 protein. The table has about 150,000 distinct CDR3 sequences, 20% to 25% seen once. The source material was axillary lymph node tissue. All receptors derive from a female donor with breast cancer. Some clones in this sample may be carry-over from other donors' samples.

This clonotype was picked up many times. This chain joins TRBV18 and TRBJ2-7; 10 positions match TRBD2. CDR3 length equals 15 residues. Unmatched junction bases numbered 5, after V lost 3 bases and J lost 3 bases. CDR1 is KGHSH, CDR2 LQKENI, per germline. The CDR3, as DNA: TGTGCCAGCTCACCGGGACTAGCGCTAAGCTACGAGCAGTACTTC. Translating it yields CASSPGLALSYEQYF.

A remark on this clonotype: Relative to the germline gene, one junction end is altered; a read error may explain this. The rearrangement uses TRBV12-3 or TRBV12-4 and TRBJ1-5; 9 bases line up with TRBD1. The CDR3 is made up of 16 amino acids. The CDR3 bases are TGTGCCAGCAGTCTACCGGGACAGGGATACAATCAGTCCCAGCATTTT. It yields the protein CASSLPGQGYNQSQHF.

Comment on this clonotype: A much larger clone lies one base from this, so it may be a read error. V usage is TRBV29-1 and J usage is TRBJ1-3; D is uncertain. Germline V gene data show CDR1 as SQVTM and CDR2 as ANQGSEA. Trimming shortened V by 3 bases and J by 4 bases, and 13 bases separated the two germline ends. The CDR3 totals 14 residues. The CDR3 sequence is CSVDGEAEGNTIYF. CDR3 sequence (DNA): TGCAGCGTTGACGGGGAGGCGGAGGGAAACACCATATATTTT.

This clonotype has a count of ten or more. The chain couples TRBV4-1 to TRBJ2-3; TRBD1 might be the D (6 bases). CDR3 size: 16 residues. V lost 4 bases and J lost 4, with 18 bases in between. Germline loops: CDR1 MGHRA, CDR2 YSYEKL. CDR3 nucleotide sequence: TGCGCCAGCAGCCGCCGGGACACACAACGGGCAGATACGCAGTATTTT. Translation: CASSRRDTQRADTQYF.

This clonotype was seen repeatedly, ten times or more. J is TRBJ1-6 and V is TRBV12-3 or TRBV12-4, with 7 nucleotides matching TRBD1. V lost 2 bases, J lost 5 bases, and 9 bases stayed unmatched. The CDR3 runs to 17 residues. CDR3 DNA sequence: TGTGCCAGCAGTTTATCGACAGGGAGGAGGGATAATTCACCCCTCCACTTT. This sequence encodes CASSLSTGRRDNSPLHF.

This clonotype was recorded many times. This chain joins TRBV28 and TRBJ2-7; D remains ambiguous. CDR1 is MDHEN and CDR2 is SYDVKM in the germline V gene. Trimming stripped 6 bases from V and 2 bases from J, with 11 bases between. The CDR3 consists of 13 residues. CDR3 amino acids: CASRLRRAYEQYF. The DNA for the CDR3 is TGTGCCAGCAGGCTACGTCGCGCCTACGAGCAGTACTTC.

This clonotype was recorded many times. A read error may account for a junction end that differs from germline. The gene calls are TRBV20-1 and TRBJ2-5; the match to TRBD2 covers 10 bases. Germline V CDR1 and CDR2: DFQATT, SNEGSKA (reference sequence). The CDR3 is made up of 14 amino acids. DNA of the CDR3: TGCAGTGCAAGAGCGGGAGGGTTTCAAGAGACCCAGTACTTC. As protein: CSARAGGFQETQYF.

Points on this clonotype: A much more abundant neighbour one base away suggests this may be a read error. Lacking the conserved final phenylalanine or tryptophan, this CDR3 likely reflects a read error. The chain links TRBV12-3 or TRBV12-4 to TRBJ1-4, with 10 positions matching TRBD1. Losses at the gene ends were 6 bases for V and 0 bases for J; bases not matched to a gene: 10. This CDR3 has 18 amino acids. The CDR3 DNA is TGTGCCAGCAGGCAGACAGGGGGCCTACCTGCAACTAATGAAAAACTGTTTGTT. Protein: CASRQTGGLPATNEKLFV.

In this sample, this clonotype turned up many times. CDR3 residues: CASSSLAGEDTGELFF. The DNA for the CDR3 is TGTGCCAGCAGCTCACTAGCGGGAGAGGACACCGGGGAGCTGTTTTTT. The chain has TRBV7-3 and TRBJ2-2, with 11 bases aligning to TRBD2. J was trimmed by 3 bases and V by 4 bases; bases with no gene match: 4. Per the germline V gene, CDR1 is SGHTA and CDR2 is FQGTGA. CDR3 length equals 16 residues.

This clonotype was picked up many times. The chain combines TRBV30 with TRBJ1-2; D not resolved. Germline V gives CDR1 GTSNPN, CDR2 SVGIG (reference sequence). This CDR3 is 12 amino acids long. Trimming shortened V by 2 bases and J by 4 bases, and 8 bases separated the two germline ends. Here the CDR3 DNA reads TGTGCCTGGAGTAAGCTATCCTATGGCTACACCTTC. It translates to CAWSKLSYGYTF.

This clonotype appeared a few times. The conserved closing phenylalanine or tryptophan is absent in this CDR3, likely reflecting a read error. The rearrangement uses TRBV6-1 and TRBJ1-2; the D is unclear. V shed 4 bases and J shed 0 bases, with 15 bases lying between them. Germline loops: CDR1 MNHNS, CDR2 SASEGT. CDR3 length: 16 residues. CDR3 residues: CASSGALLLANYGYTL. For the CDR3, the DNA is TGTGCCAGCAGTGGAGCTCTGTTATTAGCTAACTATGGCTACACCCTC.

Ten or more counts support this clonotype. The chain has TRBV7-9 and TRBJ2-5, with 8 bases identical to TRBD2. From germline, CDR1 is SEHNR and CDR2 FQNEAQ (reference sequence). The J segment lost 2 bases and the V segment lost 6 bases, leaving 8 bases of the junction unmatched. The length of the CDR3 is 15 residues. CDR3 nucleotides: TGTGCCAGCAGACCGGGACTAGATCGGCAAGAGACCCAGTACTTC. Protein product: CASRPGLDRQETQYF.

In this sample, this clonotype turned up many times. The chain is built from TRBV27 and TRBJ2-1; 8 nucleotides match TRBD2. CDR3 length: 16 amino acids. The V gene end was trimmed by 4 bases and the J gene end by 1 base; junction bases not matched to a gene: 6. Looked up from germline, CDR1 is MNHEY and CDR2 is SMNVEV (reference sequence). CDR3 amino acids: CASSSISGTSYNEQFF. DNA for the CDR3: TGTGCCAGCAGTTCAATTAGCGGGACGTCCTACAATGAGCAGTTCTTC.

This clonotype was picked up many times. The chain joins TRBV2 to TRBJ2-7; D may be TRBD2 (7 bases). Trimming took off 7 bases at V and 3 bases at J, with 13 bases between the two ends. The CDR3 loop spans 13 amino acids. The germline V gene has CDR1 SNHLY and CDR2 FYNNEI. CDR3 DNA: TGTGCCAGCACGGGGGGCAGGGTCTACGAGCAGTACTTC. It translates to CASTGGRVYEQYF.

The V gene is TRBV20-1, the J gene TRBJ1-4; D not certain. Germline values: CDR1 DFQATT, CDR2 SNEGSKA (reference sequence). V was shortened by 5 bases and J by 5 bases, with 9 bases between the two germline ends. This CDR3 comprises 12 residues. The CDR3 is CSAWTENEKLFF. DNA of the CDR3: TGCAGTGCTTGGACCGAAAATGAAAAACTGTTTTTT.

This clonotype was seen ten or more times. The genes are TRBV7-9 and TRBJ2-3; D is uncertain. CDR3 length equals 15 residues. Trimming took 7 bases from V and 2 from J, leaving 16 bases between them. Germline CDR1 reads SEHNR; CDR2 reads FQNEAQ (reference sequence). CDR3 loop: CASNVGWGTTDTQYF. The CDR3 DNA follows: TGTGCCAGCAACGTAGGTTGGGGAACCACAGATACGCAGTATTTT.

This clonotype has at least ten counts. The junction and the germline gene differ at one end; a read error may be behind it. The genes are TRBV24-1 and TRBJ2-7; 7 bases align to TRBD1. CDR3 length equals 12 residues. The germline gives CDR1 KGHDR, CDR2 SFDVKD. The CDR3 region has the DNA TGTGCCACCAGTGAAATGACAGGGTTTTTTCACTTC. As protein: CATSEMTGFFHF.

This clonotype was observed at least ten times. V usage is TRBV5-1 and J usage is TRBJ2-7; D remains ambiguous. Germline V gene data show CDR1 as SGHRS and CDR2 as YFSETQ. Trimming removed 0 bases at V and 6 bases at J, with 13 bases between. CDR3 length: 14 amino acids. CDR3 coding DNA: TGCGCCAGCAGCTTGGGGGCAGGTCTTCGCGAGCAGTACTTC. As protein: CASSLGAGLREQYF.

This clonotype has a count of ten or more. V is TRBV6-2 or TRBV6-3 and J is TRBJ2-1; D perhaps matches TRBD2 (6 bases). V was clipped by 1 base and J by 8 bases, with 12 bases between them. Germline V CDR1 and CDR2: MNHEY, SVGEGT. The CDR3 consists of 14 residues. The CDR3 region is CASSYLAEGDEQFF. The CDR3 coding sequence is TGTGCCAGCAGTTACTTAGCGGAGGGTGATGAGCAGTTCTTC.

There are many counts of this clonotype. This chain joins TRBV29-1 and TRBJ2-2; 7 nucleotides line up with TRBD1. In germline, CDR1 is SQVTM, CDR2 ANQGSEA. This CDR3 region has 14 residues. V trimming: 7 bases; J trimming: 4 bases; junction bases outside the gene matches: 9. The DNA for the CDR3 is TGCAGCGCTCAGACAGGGAGCGTCACCGGGGAGCTGTTTTTT. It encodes CSAQTGSVTGELFF.

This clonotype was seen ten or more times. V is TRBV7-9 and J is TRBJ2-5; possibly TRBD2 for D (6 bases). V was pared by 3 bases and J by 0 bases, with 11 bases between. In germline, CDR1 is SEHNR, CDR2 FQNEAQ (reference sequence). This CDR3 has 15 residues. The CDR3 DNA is TGTGCCAGCAGCTTCGGTGGGACTTACCAAGAGACCCAGTACTTC. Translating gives CASSFGGTYQETQYF.

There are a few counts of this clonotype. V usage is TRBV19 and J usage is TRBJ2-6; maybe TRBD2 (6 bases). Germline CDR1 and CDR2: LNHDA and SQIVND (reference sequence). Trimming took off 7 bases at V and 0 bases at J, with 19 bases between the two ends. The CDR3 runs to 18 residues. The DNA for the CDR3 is TGTGCCAGTACCAACCGGGGAGGTTACAACTCTGGGGCCAACGTCCTGACTTTC. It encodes CASTNRGGYNSGANVLTF.

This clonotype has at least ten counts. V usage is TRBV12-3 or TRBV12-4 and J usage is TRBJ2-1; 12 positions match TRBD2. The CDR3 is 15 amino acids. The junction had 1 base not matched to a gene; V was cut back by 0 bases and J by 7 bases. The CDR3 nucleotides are TGTGCCAGCAGTTTAGCGACTAGCGGGAGTAATGAGCAGTTCTTC. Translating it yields CASSLATSGSNEQFF.

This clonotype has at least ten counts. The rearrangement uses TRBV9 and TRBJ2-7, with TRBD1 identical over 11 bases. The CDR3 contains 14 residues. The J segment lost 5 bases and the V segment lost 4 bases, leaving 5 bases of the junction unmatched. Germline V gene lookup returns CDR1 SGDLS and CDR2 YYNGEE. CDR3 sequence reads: CASSFWDRGNEQYF. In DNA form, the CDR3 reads TGTGCCAGCAGCTTTTGGGACAGGGGGAACGAGCAGTACTTC.